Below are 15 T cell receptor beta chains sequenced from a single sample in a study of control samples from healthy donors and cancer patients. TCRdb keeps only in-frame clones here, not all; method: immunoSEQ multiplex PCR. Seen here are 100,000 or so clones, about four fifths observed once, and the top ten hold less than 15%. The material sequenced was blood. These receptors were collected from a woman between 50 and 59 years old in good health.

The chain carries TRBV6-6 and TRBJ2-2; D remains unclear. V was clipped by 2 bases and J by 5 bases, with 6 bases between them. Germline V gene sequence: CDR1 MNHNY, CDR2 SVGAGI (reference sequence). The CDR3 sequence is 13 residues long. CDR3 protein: CASSYDGTGELFF. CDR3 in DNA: TGTGCCAGCAGTTACGACGGTACCGGGGAGCTGTTTTTT.

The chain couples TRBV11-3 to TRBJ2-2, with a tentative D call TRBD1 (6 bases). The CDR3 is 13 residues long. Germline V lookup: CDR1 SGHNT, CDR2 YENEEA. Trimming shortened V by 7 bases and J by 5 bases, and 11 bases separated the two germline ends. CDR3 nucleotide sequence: TGTGCCAGCACAACAGGGCAAACCGGGGAGCTGTTTTTT. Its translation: CASTTGQTGELFF.

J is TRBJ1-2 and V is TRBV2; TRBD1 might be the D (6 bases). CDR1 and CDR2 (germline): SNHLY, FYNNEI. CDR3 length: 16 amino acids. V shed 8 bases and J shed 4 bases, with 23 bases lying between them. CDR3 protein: CASSVFGTSNRYGYTF. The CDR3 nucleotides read TGTGCCAGCTCGGTTTTCGGGACATCGAATCGCTATGGCTACACCTTC. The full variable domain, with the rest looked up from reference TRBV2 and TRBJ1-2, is EPEVTQTPSHQVTQMGQEVILRCVPISNHLYFYWYRQILGQKVEFLVSFYNNEISEKSEIFDDQFSVERPDGSNFTLKIRSTKLEDSAMYFCASSVFGTSNRYGYTFGSGTRLTVV.

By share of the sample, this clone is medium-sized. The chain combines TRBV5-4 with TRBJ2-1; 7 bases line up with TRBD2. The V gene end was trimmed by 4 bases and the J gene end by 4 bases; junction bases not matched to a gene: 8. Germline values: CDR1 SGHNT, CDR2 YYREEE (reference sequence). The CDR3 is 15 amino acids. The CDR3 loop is CASSPLPSGYNEQFF. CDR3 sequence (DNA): TGTGCCAGCAGCCCTCTCCCTAGCGGATACAATGAGCAGTTCTTC.

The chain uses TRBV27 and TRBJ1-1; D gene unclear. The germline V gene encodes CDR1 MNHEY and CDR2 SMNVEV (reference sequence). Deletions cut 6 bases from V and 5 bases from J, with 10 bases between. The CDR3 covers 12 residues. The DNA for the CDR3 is TGTGCCAGCAGGCACGAGAGGACTGAAGCTTTCTTT. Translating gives CASRHERTEAFF.

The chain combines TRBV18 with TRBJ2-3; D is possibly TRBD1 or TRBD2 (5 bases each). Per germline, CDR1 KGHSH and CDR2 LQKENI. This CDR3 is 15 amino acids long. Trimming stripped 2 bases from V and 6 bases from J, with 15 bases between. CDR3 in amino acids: CASSPGTLGSDTQYF. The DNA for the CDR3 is TGTGCCAGCTCACCAGGGACCCTGGGATCTGATACGCAGTATTTT.

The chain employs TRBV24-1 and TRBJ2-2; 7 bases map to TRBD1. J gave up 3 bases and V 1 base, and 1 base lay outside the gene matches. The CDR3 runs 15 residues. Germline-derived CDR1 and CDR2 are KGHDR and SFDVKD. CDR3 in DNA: TGTGCCACCAGTGATTTAGACAGGGACACCGGGGAGCTGTTTTTT. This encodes CATSDLDRDTGELFF.

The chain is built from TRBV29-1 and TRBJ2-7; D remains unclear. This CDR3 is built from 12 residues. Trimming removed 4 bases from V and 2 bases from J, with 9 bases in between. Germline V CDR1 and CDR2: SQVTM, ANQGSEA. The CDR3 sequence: CSVGESPYEQYF. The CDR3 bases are TGCAGCGTTGGGGAAAGCCCCTACGAGCAGTACTTC.

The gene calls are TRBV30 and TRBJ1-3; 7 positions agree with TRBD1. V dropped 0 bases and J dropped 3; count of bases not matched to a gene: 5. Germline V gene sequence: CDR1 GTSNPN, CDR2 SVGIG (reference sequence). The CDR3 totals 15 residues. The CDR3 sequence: CAWSVQGGVGNTIYF. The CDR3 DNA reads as TGTGCCTGGAGTGTTCAGGGGGGGGTTGGAAACACCATATATTTT.

The CDR3 loop is CASSESRQGRGNTIYF. The CDR3 DNA sequence: TGTGCCAGCAGTGAGTCCAGGCAGGGGAGAGGAAACACCATATATTTT. V and J are TRBV2 and TRBJ1-3; tentatively, D is TRBD1 (6 bases). This CDR3 spans 16 amino acids. The V gene lost 3 bases and the J gene lost 4 bases, with 16 bases spanning the gap. Germline V gene sequence: CDR1 SNHLY, CDR2 FYNNEI.

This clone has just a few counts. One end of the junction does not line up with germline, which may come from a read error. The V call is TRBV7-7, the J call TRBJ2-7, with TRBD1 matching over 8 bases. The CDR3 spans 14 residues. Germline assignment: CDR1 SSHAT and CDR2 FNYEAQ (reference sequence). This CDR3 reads CASSLAQGAGEQYF. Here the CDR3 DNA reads TGTGCTAGCAGCTTAGCCCAGGGGGCGGGGGAGCAGTACTTC.

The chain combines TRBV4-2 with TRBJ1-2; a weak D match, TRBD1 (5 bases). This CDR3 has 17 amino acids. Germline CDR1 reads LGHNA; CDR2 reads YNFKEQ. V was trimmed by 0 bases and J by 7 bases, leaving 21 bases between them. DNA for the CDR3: TGTGCCAGCAGCCAAGATAGCGGGGGGGTAAGGATGGGTGGCTACACCTTC. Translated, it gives CASSQDSGGVRMGGYTF.

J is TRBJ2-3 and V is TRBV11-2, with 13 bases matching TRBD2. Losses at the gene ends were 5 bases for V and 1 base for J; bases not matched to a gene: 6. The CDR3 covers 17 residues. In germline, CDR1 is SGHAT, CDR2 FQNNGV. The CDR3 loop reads CASSPGLAGEGTDTQYF. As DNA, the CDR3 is TGTGCCAGCAGCCCAGGACTAGCGGGGGAGGGCACAGATACGCAGTATTTT. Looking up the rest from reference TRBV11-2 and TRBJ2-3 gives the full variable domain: EAGVAQSPRYKIIEKRQSVAFWCNPISGHATLYWYQQILGQGPKLLIQFQNNGVVDDSQLPKDRFSAERLKGVDSTLKIQPAKLEDSAVYLCASSPGLAGEGTDTQYFGPGTRLTVL.

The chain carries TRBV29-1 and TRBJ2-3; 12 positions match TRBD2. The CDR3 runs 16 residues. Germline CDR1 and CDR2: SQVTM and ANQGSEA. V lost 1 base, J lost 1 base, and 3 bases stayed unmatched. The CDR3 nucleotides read TGCAGCGTTGAAGGGACTAGCGGGATGCGCACAGATACGCAGTATTTT. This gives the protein CSVEGTSGMRTDTQYF.

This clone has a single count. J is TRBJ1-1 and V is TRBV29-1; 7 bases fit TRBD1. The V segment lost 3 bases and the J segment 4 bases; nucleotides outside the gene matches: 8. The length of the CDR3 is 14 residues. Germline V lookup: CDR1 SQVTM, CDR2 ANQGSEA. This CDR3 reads CSVEEGRGGTEAFF. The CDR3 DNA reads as TGCAGCGTTGAGGAGGGCAGGGGGGGCACTGAAGCTTTCTTT.